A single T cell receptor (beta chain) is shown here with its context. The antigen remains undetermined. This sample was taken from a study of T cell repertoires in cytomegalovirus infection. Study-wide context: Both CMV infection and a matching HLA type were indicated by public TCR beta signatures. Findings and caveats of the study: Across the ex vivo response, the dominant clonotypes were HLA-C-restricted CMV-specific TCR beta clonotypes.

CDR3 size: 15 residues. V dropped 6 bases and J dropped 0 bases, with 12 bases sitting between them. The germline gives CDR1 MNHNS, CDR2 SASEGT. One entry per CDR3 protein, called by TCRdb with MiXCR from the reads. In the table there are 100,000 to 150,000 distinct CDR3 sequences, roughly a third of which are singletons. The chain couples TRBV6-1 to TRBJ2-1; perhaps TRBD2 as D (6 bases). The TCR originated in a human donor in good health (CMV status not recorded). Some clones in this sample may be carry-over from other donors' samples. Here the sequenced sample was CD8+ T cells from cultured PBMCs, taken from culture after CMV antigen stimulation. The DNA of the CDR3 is TGTGCCAGCAGGCCCGGACTACGCTCCTACAATGAGCAGTTCTTC. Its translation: CASRPGLRSYNEQFF.